The 21 T cell receptor beta chains below come from one sample, sequenced in a study of blood T cells in healthy people across ages. Sample-barcoded 5' priming and a J-beta primer mix drove a second PCR of about 6 to 12 cycles. TCRdb reanalysed the 5' RACE reads using MiXCR and keeps one entry per CDR3 protein. The sample includes around 970,000 distinct CDR3 sequences, roughly half seen only once; the top ten take around 21%. The sequencing sample was made of blood. These receptors were taken from a woman between 55 and 75 years old in good health.

The rearrangement joins TRBV15 to TRBJ2-4; D gene uncertain. CDR1 and CDR2 (germline): LNHNV, YYDKDF (reference sequence). The CDR3 contains 15 residues. The V end was cut by 8 bases, the J end by 0 bases, with 14 bases between. CDR3 loop: CATSSWVLAKNIQYF. The CDR3 DNA sequence: TGTGCCACCTCAAGCTGGGTCCTAGCCAAAAACATTCAGTACTTC.

This clonotype was seen a few times. J is TRBJ1-1 and V is TRBV20-1; D is ambiguous. In germline, CDR1 is DFQATT, CDR2 SNEGSKA (reference sequence). The CDR3 loop spans 13 amino acids. Trimming took 5 bases from V and 1 from J, leaving 11 bases between them. In nucleotides, the CDR3 is TGCAGTGCTCACACACTGACGAACACTGAAGCTTTCTTT. Translated: CSAHTLTNTEAFF.

For this clonotype: Relative to the germline gene, one junction end is altered; a read error may explain this. This chain joins TRBV27 and TRBJ2-3; 7 bases are a match to TRBD1. The CDR3 has 15 amino acids. Germline CDR1 is MNHEY and CDR2 is SMNVEV (reference sequence). CDR3 nucleotides: TGTGTCAGCAGTTTATCGACAGGGTCTACAGATACGCAGTATTTT. It codes for CVSSLSTGSTDTQYF.

This clonotype has more than one count but fewer than ten. The rearrangement links TRBV20-1 to TRBJ2-7, with D perhaps matching TRBD2 (6 bases). CDR1 and CDR2 from the germline V gene are DFQATT and SNEGSKA (reference sequence). This CDR3 is built from 12 residues. The V gene lost 6 bases and the J gene lost 3 bases, with 12 bases spanning the gap. CDR3 region: CSAGRDDYEQYF. CDR3 in DNA: TGCAGTGCAGGGCGGGATGACTACGAGCAGTACTTC.

To note about this clonotype: At one end the junction does not follow the germline gene, possibly because of a read error. V is TRBV29-1 and J is TRBJ2-7; D uncertain. The CDR3 is 13 amino acids. Germline V CDR1 and CDR2: SQVTM, ANQGSEA. The CDR3 here is CSVEFGNSYERYF. The CDR3 DNA reads TGCAGCGTTGAATTCGGCAACTCCTACGAGCGGTACTTC.

The chain recombines TRBV3-1 with TRBJ1-2; D possibly corresponds to TRBD1 (5 bases). V lost 2 bases, J lost 4 bases, and 17 bases lay in between. CDR3 length: 16 residues. CDR1 and CDR2 (germline): LGHDT, YNNKEL (reference sequence). Here the CDR3 reads CASSQRSTGTGYGYTF. In DNA, the CDR3 is TGTGCCAGCAGCCAAAGATCAACCGGGACGGGCTATGGCTACACCTTC.

On this clonotype itself: A read error may be the cause here, since a much bigger clone is one base away. V is TRBV7-2 and J is TRBJ2-1, with 9 bases that match TRBD1. Per germline, CDR1 SGHTA and CDR2 FQGNSA. The CDR3 covers 16 residues. The CDR3 region has the DNA TGTGCCTGCAGCTTTCATTTGGACAGGGGATACAATGAGCAGTTCTTC. This gives the protein CACSFHLDRGYNEQFF.

This clonotype has just a few counts. The chain joins TRBV6-5 to TRBJ2-2, with TRBD2 identical over 8 bases. Germline CDR1 reads MNHEY; CDR2 reads SVGAGI. The ends lost 5 bases at V and 1 base at J; junction bases unmatched: 3. The CDR3 extends over 15 amino acids. CDR3 in amino acids: CASSRTSRNTGELFF. CDR3 sequence (DNA): TGTGCCAGCAGTAGGACTAGCCGGAACACCGGGGAGCTGTTTTTT.

This chain connects TRBV24-1 to TRBJ2-4, with D unclear. The germline V gene has CDR1 KGHDR and CDR2 SFDVKD. The V gene lost 1 base and the J gene lost 8 bases, with 8 bases spanning the gap. The CDR3 contains 13 residues. CDR3 bases: TGTGCCACCAGTGATTTCGCCCGGGACATTCAGTACTTC. Its protein product is CATSDFARDIQYF.

The chain recombines TRBV25-1 with TRBJ2-5; TRBD2 matches 9 bases. V lost 5 bases, J lost 3 bases, and 10 bases stayed unmatched. Germline assignment: CDR1 MGHDK and CDR2 SYGVNS. CDR3 length: 16 amino acids. The CDR3 coding sequence is TGTGCCAGCAGTCCAGGACTAGCGCCGAGAGAAGAGACCCAGTACTTC. It yields the protein CASSPGLAPREETQYF.

The gene calls are TRBV9 and TRBJ2-4; TRBD1 might be the D (6 bases). The tail of the sequence fits TRBJ2-7 better, so the J call may be wrong. The CDR3 runs to 15 residues. In germline, CDR1 is SGDLS, CDR2 YYNGEE. This chain's CDR3 is CASSVGAGVENEQYF. The DNA of the CDR3 is TGTGCCAGCAGCGTAGGGGCAGGGGTGGAAAACGAGCAGTACTTC.

This chain links TRBV5-1 with TRBJ2-5, with D tentatively TRBD1 (5 bases). Trimming took 4 bases from V and 1 from J, leaving 11 bases between them. The CDR3 contains 14 residues. The germline V gene has CDR1 SGHRS and CDR2 YFSETQ. The CDR3 DNA is TGCGCCAGCAGCCAGACAGAGATCCAAGAGACCCAGTACTTC. It codes for CASSQTEIQETQYF.

This clonotype was seen only a few times. This chain links TRBV4-3 with TRBJ2-3; D is tentatively TRBD1 or TRBD2 (5 bases each). V lost 0 bases to trimming and J lost 5 bases, with 12 bases between them. The CDR3 is made up of 15 amino acids. Germline lookup yields CDR1 LGHNA and CDR2 YSLEER. Here the CDR3 reads CASSQDGTSRDTQYF. The CDR3 nucleotides are TGCGCCAGCAGCCAAGATGGGACGTCCCGAGATACGCAGTATTTT.

This clonotype was picked up many times. The CDR3 here is CASSQAPGETQYF. CDR3 sequence (DNA): TGTGCCAGCAGCCAAGCCCCCGGAGAGACCCAGTACTTC. The chain links TRBV3-1 to TRBJ2-5; no reliable D call. Germline CDR1 is LGHDT and CDR2 is YNNKEL (reference sequence). V was shortened by 1 base and J by 4 bases, with 7 bases between the two germline ends. The CDR3 runs 13 residues.

This clonotype was picked up a small number of times. The chain links TRBV10-3 to TRBJ2-7; D is unresolved. The length of the CDR3 is 12 residues. Germline values: CDR1 ENHRY, CDR2 SYGVKD. V was trimmed by 4 bases and J by 4 bases, leaving 8 bases between them. The CDR3 here is CAISGGPYEQYF. The CDR3, as DNA: TGTGCCATCAGTGGGGGTCCGTACGAGCAGTACTTC.

The chain employs TRBV29-1 and TRBJ2-1; 12 bases agree with TRBD2. V shed 4 bases and J 9 bases; nucleotides not matched to a gene: 10. The length of the CDR3 is 15 residues. CDR1 SQVTM and CDR2 ANQGSEA come from the germline V gene. CDR3 region: CSVAARLAGASEQFF. The CDR3 nucleotides read TGCAGCGTTGCGGCCCGACTAGCGGGAGCCTCTGAGCAGTTCTTC.

The chain uses TRBV4-1 and TRBJ2-1; a possible D gene is TRBD1 (6 bases). The CDR3 consists of 15 residues. V dropped 6 bases and J dropped 1 base, with 13 bases sitting between them. CDR1 MGHRA and CDR2 YSYEKL come from the germline V gene. CDR3: CASRPGDISYNEQFF. The CDR3 nucleotides read TGCGCCAGCAGACCCGGGGACATTTCCTACAATGAGCAGTTCTTC.

This clonotype was counted a few times. J is TRBJ2-3 and V is TRBV11-2, with 8 bases fitting TRBD1. Unmatched junction bases numbered 10, after V lost 4 bases and J lost 4 bases. Germline V gives CDR1 SGHAT, CDR2 FQNNGV. This CDR3 has 16 residues. The CDR3 is CASSSTRGLRADTQYF. CDR3 DNA sequence: TGTGCCAGCAGCTCCACCAGGGGGCTGCGGGCAGATACGCAGTATTTT. The complete variable domain, with remaining parts taken from reference TRBV11-2 and TRBJ2-3, reads EAGVAQSPRYKIIEKRQSVAFWCNPISGHATLYWYQQILGQGPKLLIQFQNNGVVDDSQLPKDRFSAERLKGVDSTLKIQPAKLEDSAVYLCASSSTRGLRADTQYFGPGTRLTVL.

The sample holds a few counts of this clonotype. V usage is TRBV20-1 and J usage is TRBJ2-5; 8 positions match TRBD1. V was pared by 5 bases and J by 5 bases, with 4 bases of the junction left unmatched. Germline CDR1 is DFQATT and CDR2 is SNEGSKA (reference sequence). CDR3 length equals 12 residues. The CDR3 bases are TGCAGTGCTCAATGGACAGGGGAGACCCAGTACTTC. This sequence encodes CSAQWTGETQYF.

The genes are TRBV12-3 or TRBV12-4 and TRBJ1-4; 11 positions match TRBD1. V shed 7 bases, J shed 7 bases, and the junction held 5 bases outside the gene matches. The CDR3 runs 14 residues. The CDR3 is CASTSDRGLEKLFF. DNA of the CDR3: TGTGCCAGCACTTCGGACAGGGGGCTTGAAAAACTGTTTTTT.

CDR3 nucleotides: TGTGCCAGCAGCGGGGCCCTCATCCCCGGGGAGCTGTTTTTT. It codes for CASSGALIPGELFF. The chain combines TRBV9 with TRBJ2-2; the D is unclear. CDR3 length: 14 residues. Per the germline V gene, CDR1 is SGDLS and CDR2 is YYNGEE. Trimming removed 3 bases from V and 6 bases from J, with 12 bases in between.